This T cell receptor beta chain was found in a study of cytomegalovirus exposure and HLA in healthy donors. About the study: Tens of millions of unique TCR sequences came from HLA-typed donors in an early release. Whole-study results and caveats: TCR beta sequences reportedly predicted most subjects' HLA-A and HLA-B alleles accurately.

The CDR3 consists of 15 residues. With V trimmed by 4 bases and J by 3 bases, 7 bases remained unmatched. Germline values: CDR1 SGHNT, CDR2 YYREEE (reference sequence). 60 Vbeta and 13 Jbeta primers were used in PCR. In the study's own analysis: In a later analysis, approximately 73 million unique TCR beta chains included roughly 11 million shared by two or more donors. Repertoires were generated with immunoSEQ multiplex PCR, while TCRdb's copy carries only in-frame clones and drops some. V, J and clone size derive from that table, while D and trimming were established from the DNA sequence. The table lists roughly 120,000 clones, under 90% of them singletons, with more than 2% in the top ten. On this clone: Its antigen remains unidentified.

This chain connects TRBV5-4 to TRBJ2-7; TRBD1 matches 10 bases. Sequencing was done on a sample of PBMCs. This TCR was recovered from a woman aged 30 to 39 in good health and CMV-seronegative. CDR3 DNA: TGTGCCAGCAGCCAAACCGGGACAGGGGACTACGAGCAGTACTTC. Translating it yields CASSQTGTGDYEQYF.